The clone carrying this TCR beta chain was seen just once. The data were produced by immunoSEQ multiplex PCR, yet TCRdb's version contains in-frame clones alone and is incomplete. The table has 90,000 or so clones, 95% seen once; the top ten hold around 0.3%. This record comes from a study of technical replicates of blood from a handful of donors. Germline assignment: CDR1 MDHEN and CDR2 SYDVKM. The CDR3 consists of 14 residues. V was clipped by 8 bases and J by 5 bases; unmatched bases: 12. The sample comprised T cells isolated from PBMCs. The rearrangement links TRBV28 to TRBJ2-7; 7 bases are a match to TRBD1. The sequence derives from a human donor in good health. CDR3 bases: TGTGCCAGCGGCGCAGACAGGGAAATTCACGAGCAGTACTTC. Encoded protein: CASGADREIHEQYF.